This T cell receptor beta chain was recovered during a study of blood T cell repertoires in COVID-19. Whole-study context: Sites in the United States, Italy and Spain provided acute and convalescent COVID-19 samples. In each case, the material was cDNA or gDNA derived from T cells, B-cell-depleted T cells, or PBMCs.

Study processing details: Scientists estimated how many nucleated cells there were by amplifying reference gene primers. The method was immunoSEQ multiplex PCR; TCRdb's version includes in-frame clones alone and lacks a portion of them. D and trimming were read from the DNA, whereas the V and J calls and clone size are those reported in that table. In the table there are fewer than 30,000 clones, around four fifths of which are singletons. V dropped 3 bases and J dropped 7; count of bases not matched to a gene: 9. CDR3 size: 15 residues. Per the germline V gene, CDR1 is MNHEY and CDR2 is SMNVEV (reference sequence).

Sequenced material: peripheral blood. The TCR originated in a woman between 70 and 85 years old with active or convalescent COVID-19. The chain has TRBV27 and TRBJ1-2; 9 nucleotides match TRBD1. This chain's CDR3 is CASSFRQGVIGGYTF. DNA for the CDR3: TGTGCCAGCAGTTTCCGACAGGGGGTAATCGGTGGCTACACCTTC.